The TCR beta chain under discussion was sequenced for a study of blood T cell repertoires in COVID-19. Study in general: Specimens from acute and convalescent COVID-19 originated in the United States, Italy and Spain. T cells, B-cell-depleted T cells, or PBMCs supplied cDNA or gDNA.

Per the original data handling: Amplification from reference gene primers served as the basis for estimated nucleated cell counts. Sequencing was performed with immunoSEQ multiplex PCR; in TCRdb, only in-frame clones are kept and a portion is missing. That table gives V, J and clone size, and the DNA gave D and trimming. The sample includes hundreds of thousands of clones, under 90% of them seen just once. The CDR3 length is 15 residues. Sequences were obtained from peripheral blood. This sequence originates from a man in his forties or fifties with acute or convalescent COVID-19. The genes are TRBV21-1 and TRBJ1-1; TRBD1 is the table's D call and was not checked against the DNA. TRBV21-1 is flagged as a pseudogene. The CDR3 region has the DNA TGTGCCAGCAGCAAAAAGGCACAGGGTGACACTGAAGCTTTCTTT. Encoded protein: CASSKKAQGDTEAFF.